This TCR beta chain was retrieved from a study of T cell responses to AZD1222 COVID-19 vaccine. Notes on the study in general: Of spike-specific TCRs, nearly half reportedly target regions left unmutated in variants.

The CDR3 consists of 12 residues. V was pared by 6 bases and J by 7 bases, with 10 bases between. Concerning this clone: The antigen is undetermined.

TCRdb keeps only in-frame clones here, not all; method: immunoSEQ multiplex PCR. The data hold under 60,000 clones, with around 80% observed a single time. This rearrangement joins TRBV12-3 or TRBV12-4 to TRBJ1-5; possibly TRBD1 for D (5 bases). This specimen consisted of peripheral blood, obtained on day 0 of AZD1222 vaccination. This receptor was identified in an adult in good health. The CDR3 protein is CASSRDSQPQHF. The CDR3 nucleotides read TGTGCCAGCAGCCGTGACAGCCAGCCCCAGCATTTT.